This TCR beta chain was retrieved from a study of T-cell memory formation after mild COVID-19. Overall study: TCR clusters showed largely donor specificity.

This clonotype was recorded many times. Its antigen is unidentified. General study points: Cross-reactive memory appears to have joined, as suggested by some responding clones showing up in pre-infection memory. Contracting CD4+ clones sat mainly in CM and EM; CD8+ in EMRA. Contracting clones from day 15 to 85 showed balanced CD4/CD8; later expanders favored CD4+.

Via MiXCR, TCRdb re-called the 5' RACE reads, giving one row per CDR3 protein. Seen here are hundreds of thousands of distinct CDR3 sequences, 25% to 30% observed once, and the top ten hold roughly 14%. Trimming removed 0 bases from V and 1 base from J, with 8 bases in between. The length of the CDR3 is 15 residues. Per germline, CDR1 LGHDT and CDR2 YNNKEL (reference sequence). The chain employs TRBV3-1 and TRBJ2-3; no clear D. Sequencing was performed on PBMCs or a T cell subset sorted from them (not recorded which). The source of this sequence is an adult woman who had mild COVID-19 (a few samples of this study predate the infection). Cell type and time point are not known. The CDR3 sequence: CASSQDQSRTDTQYF. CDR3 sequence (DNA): TGTGCCAGCAGCCAAGATCAATCGCGCACAGATACGCAGTATTTT.